This TCR beta chain was identified during a study of metastatic and nonmetastatic thyroid tumors. The CDR3 sequence is 14 residues long. Germline-derived CDR1 and CDR2 are LNHDA and SQIVND (reference sequence). Trimming removed 7 bases at V and 8 bases at J, with 15 bases between. Patients had received no treatment of any kind before thyroid surgery. From the PCR reads, TCRdb re-called clones with MiXCR. This sample has around 70,000 clones, with around 20% found just once. This clonotype was obtained from a female donor with papillary thyroid cancer or a benign thyroid nodule (not recorded which). Some clones in this sample may be carry-over from other donors' samples. The sequencing input was blood. The chain couples TRBV19 to TRBJ1-6, with a tentative D call TRBD1 (5 bases). DNA of the CDR3: TGTGCCAGTACCCTGGGGGACGGCGATTCACCCCTCCACTTT. Protein product: CASTLGDGDSPLHF.